This T cell receptor beta chain appears in the sequencing data of a study of control samples from healthy donors and cancer patients. In germline, CDR1 is SNHLY, CDR2 FYNNEI. CDR3 length: 12 amino acids. A note on this clone: At one boundary the junction diverges from the germline segment, which might be a read error.

Data came from immunoSEQ multiplex PCR; TCRdb stores just in-frame clones and leaves some out. The sample records around 92,000 clones, roughly 82% being singletons. The clonotype originates from a man in his sixties in good health. The source material was blood. V and J are TRBV2 and TRBJ1-4; TRBD1 might be the D (5 bases). CDR3 DNA sequence: TGTGCCAGCAGTGGGGACGGCCCTTTCCGTGTTTTT. This sequence encodes CASSGDGPFRVF.